A single sample gave rise to the 26 T cell receptor beta chains below, sequenced in a study of PD-1 blockade in classical Hodgkin lymphoma. The patients all showed relapse after autologous stem cell transplantation, while their brentuximab vedotin exposure varied. TCRdb's table, derived via immunoSEQ multiplex PCR, lists solely in-frame clones and lacks some. This sample carries approximately 57,000 clones, around 93% of them seen once, and the ten largest clones take roughly a tenth. The specimen was peripheral blood mononuclear cells (PBMCs), collected before the second cycle of nivolumab. These receptors all come from a human donor with classical Hodgkin lymphoma.

CDR3 protein: CASSLFGSFYNEQFF. The CDR3 coding sequence is TGTGCCAGCAGTTTATTCGGGAGCTTCTACAATGAGCAGTTCTTC. The chain joins TRBV27 to TRBJ2-1; the D gene is possibly TRBD2 (6 bases). The CDR3 length is 15 residues. Per germline, CDR1 MNHEY and CDR2 SMNVEV (reference sequence). V was cut by 1 base and J by 3 bases, with 10 bases left in between.

This CDR3 is CASSLNNEQFF. The CDR3 DNA follows: TGTGCCAGCAGTCTTAACAATGAGCAGTTCTTC. The rearrangement links TRBV28 to TRBJ2-1; D is unresolved. CDR1 and CDR2 (germline): MDHEN, SYDVKM. Trimming stripped 5 bases from V and 5 bases from J, with 4 bases between. This CDR3 is 11 amino acids long.

The J gene is TRBJ1-5, the V gene TRBV7-8; maybe TRBD1 (5 bases). The CDR3 extends over 12 amino acids. Trimming removed 5 bases from V and 6 bases from J, with 8 bases in between. The germline V gene has CDR1 SGHVS and CDR2 FQNEAQ. CDR3 bases: TGTGCCAGCAGCGTAGGGGTTCAGCCCCAGCATTTT. Encoded protein: CASSVGVQPQHF.

V is TRBV2 and J is TRBJ1-5, with TRBD1 as a possible D gene (6 bases). Trimming left V 8 bases short and J 9 bases short, with 14 bases between. There are 12 residues in the CDR3. Germline CDR1 SNHLY, CDR2 FYNNEI. In DNA, the CDR3 is TGTGCCAGCCGACAGGCCACCGGGCCCCAGCATTTT. Protein sequence: CASRQATGPQHF. Full variable domain (rest looked up from reference TRBV2 and TRBJ1-5): EPEVTQTPSHQVTQMGQEVILRCVPISNHLYFYWYRQILGQKVEFLVSFYNNEISEKSEIFDDQFSVERPDGSNFTLKIRSTKLEDSAMYFCASRQATGPQHFGDGTRLSIL.

The chain has TRBV5-4 and TRBJ1-3; 7 bases agree with TRBD1. J lost 4 bases, V lost 3 bases, and 7 bases had no gene match. CDR1 SGHNT and CDR2 YYREEE come from the germline V gene (reference sequence). This CDR3 is 15 amino acids long. The CDR3 is CASSSRGVTGNTIYF. The CDR3 DNA sequence: TGTGCCAGCAGCTCCAGGGGGGTAACCGGAAACACCATATATTTT.

The chain is built from TRBV27 and TRBJ1-3; D is unresolved. Germline-derived CDR1 and CDR2 are MNHEY and SMNVEV (reference sequence). CDR3 length equals 14 residues. Trimming stripped 3 bases from V and 4 bases from J, with 10 bases between. This chain's CDR3 is CASSFRGIGNTIYF. CDR3 bases: TGTGCCAGCAGTTTCCGGGGTATCGGAAACACCATATATTTT.

The J gene is TRBJ1-2, the V gene TRBV7-2; 7 nucleotides agree with TRBD1. After removal of 5 bases from V and 6 bases from J, the junction contained 12 bases not matched to a gene. The length of the CDR3 is 15 residues. From germline, CDR1 is SGHTA and CDR2 FQGNSA. CDR3 in DNA: TGTGCCAGCAGCCCTCAGGCGACAGGGCCCAATGGCTACACCTTC. Translated: CASSPQATGPNGYTF. Full variable domain (missing parts from reference TRBV7-2 and TRBJ1-2): GAGVSQSPSNKVTEKGKDVELRCDPISGHTALYWYRQSLGQGLEFLIYFQGNSAPDKSGLPSDRFSAERTGGSVSTLTIQRTQQEDSAVYLCASSPQATGPNGYTFGSGTRLTVV.

This clone was seen once. The V call is TRBV7-3, the J call TRBJ2-1, with 8 bases aligning to TRBD2. The CDR3 is made up of 15 amino acids. The germline V gene has CDR1 SGHTA and CDR2 FQGTGA. The ends lost 7 bases at V and 5 bases at J; junction bases unmatched: 10. CDR3 sequence reads: CASNDAGGWDNEQFF. The CDR3 nucleotides read TGTGCCAGCAATGACGCGGGAGGCTGGGACAATGAGCAGTTCTTC.

The CDR3 sequence is CASSRSPGTGVDEQYF. The CDR3 coding sequence is TGTGCCAGCAGCAGATCCCCCGGGACAGGGGTTGACGAGCAGTACTTC. The rearrangement joins TRBV9 to TRBJ2-7; 10 bases are shared with TRBD1. The V and J ends lost 4 bases and 5 bases, in that order; junction bases with no gene match: 12. CDR3 length: 16 residues. Germline assignment: CDR1 SGDLS and CDR2 YYNGEE.

The J gene is TRBJ2-6, the V gene TRBV2, with D maybe TRBD1 (6 bases). The CDR3 totals 17 residues. V was pared by 6 bases and J by 0 bases, with 15 bases between. Germline V CDR1 and CDR2: SNHLY, FYNNEI. As DNA, the CDR3 is TGTGCCAGCAGGAGGGACACCCAGGACTCTGGGGCCAACGTCCTGACTTTC. This encodes CASRRDTQDSGANVLTF. Full variable domain (rest looked up from reference TRBV2 and TRBJ2-6): EPEVTQTPSHQVTQMGQEVILRCVPISNHLYFYWYRQILGQKVEFLVSFYNNEISEKSEIFDDQFSVERPDGSNFTLKIRSTKLEDSAMYFCASRRDTQDSGANVLTFGAGSRLTVL.

V usage is TRBV25-1 and J usage is TRBJ1-3; D not certain. In germline, CDR1 is MGHDK, CDR2 SYGVNS. The CDR3 consists of 14 residues. The V gene lost 2 bases and the J gene lost 4 bases, with 9 bases spanning the gap. CDR3 nucleotide sequence: TGTGCCAGCAGTGAAGAGGGCAGGGGAAACACCATATATTTT. Protein: CASSEEGRGNTIYF.

CDR3 coding DNA: TGTGCCAGCAGCTTGGACAGGGAGGGTGGCCAGCCCCAGCATTTT. Protein sequence: CASSLDREGGQPQHF. The chain combines TRBV7-9 with TRBJ1-5; 8 bases are a match to TRBD1. The CDR3 has 15 amino acids. Per the germline V gene, CDR1 is SEHNR and CDR2 is FQNEAQ (reference sequence). The V segment lost 3 bases and the J segment 7 bases; nucleotides outside the gene matches: 8.

The chain links TRBV19 to TRBJ2-5; maybe TRBD1 (5 bases). Trimming cost V 5 bases and J 4 bases, with 14 bases left between them. The CDR3 is 14 residues long. CDR1 and CDR2 (germline): LNHDA, SQIVND (reference sequence). CDR3 region: CASSGAGTAETQYF. The CDR3 DNA follows: TGTGCCAGTAGTGGGGCCGGCACAGCAGAGACCCAGTACTTC.

This clone came up once. The chain has TRBV7-8 and TRBJ1-2; TRBD1 agrees at 10 bases. V was pared by 3 bases and J by 0 bases, with 10 bases of the junction left unmatched. The germline V gene encodes CDR1 SGHVS and CDR2 FQNEAQ. The CDR3 covers 18 residues. CDR3 sequence: CASSFARTGGSPNYGYTF. In DNA form, the CDR3 reads TGTGCCAGCAGCTTCGCAAGGACAGGGGGAAGCCCTAACTATGGCTACACCTTC.

This chain uses TRBV30 with TRBJ1-1, with D unresolved. From germline, CDR1 is GTSNPN and CDR2 SVGIG (reference sequence). There are 12 residues in the CDR3. DNA for the CDR3: TGTGCTCTCTCTCCCCGGGGCACTGAAGCTTTCTTT. This encodes CALSPRGTEAFF. The full variable domain, rest sourced from reference TRBV30 and TRBJ1-1, is SQTIHQWPATLVQPVGSPLSLECTVEGTSNPNLYWYRQAAGRGLQLLFYSVGIGQISSEVPQNLSASRPQDRQFILSSKKLLLSDSGFYLCALSPRGTEAFFGQGTRLTVV.

As DNA, the CDR3 is TGCGCCAGCAGCCAAGATAGGGCCCTTCCCTACGAGCAGTACTTC. It translates to CASSQDRALPYEQYF. The V call is TRBV4-1, the J call TRBJ2-7; D not certain. Trimming left V 0 bases short and J 2 bases short, with 11 bases between. CDR1 is MGHRA and CDR2 is YSYEKL in the germline V gene. CDR3 length: 15 amino acids.

This rearrangement joins TRBV5-1 to TRBJ1-2; D unclear. Germline lookup yields CDR1 SGHRS and CDR2 YFSETQ. The CDR3 covers 13 residues. The germline V and J ends were trimmed by 2 bases and 3 bases, with 8 bases remaining between them. The chain's CDR3 is CASSFKADYGYTF. The CDR3, as DNA: TGCGCCAGCAGCTTTAAGGCGGACTATGGCTACACCTTC.

CDR3 nucleotides: TGTGCCAGCAGCCCTGGGGGCAGGGGTTATAATTCACCCCTCCACTTT. The encoded protein is CASSPGGRGYNSPLHF. The gene calls are TRBV9 and TRBJ1-6; a weak D match, TRBD1 (6 bases). The CDR3 is 16 residues long. CDR1 is SGDLS and CDR2 is YYNGEE in the germline V gene. V shed 4 bases and J shed 4 bases, with 15 bases lying between them.

The gene calls are TRBV14 and TRBJ1-5; no clear D. The CDR3 is 13 amino acids. Trimming removed 1 base at V and 9 bases at J, with 10 bases between. The germline V gene has CDR1 SGHDN and CDR2 FVKESK. DNA for the CDR3: TGTGCCAGCAGCCAAGTAGAATCAGGGCCCCAGCATTTT. It yields the protein CASSQVESGPQHF.

The V and J genes are TRBV10-3 and TRBJ2-2, with D unclear. The CDR3 is 13 amino acids. From germline, CDR1 is ENHRY and CDR2 SYGVKD. V was clipped by 9 bases and J by 0 bases, with 8 bases between them. In DNA form, the CDR3 reads TGTGCCATTACGCGGACGAACACCGGGGAGCTGTTTTTT. Protein product: CAITRTNTGELFF.

The chain employs TRBV28 and TRBJ2-7; no reliable D call. The length of the CDR3 is 15 residues. V gave up 3 bases and J gave up 6 bases, with 18 bases separating them. Per the germline V gene, CDR1 is MDHEN and CDR2 is SYDVKM. CDR3 amino acids: CASSFSVRTPGEQYF. In DNA form, the CDR3 reads TGTGCCAGCAGTTTTAGTGTCAGGACCCCGGGCGAGCAGTACTTC.

J is TRBJ2-7 and V is TRBV7-9; 9 bases align to TRBD1. The germline V gene encodes CDR1 SEHNR and CDR2 FQNEAQ (reference sequence). The CDR3 covers 17 residues. V lost 1 base, J lost 5 bases, and 12 bases stayed unmatched. CDR3 in amino acids: CASSLGETGGRDDEQYF. As DNA, the CDR3 is TGTGCCAGCAGCTTAGGGGAGACAGGGGGGAGGGACGACGAGCAGTACTTC.

This clone appeared a single time. V is TRBV9 and J is TRBJ1-6, with D possibly matching TRBD1 (5 bases). The CDR3 totals 14 residues. Germline V gene lookup returns CDR1 SGDLS and CDR2 YYNGEE. Trimming pared 3 bases from V and 8 bases from J, leaving 12 bases between. The CDR3 coding sequence is TGTGCCAGCAGCGCCTCCCAAGGGGATTCACCCCTCCACTTT. Translated, it gives CASSASQGDSPLHF. Filled out from reference TRBV9 and TRBJ1-6, the complete variable domain reads DSGVTQTPKHLITATGQRVTLRCSPRSGDLSVYWYQQSLDQGLQFLIQYYNGEERAKGNILERFSAQQFPDLHSELNLSSLELGDSALYFCASSASQGDSPLHFGNGTRLTVT.

The chain has TRBV30 and TRBJ2-7, with D hard to call. V was pared by 3 bases and J by 2 bases, with 8 bases between. The CDR3 extends over 12 amino acids. Germline V gene lookup returns CDR1 GTSNPN and CDR2 SVGIG (reference sequence). This CDR3 is CAWRAATYEQYF. The CDR3 region has the DNA TGTGCCTGGAGGGCAGCAACCTACGAGCAGTACTTC.

The chain links TRBV6-1 to TRBJ2-7; 8 positions match TRBD1. The CDR3 spans 15 residues. J was trimmed by 2 bases and V by 3 bases; bases with no gene match: 6. Germline V gives CDR1 MNHNS, CDR2 SASEGT. CDR3 nucleotide sequence: TGTGCCAGCAGTGACCCTAACAGGGGGGCCTACGAGCAGTACTTC. Its translation: CASSDPNRGAYEQYF.

The V gene is TRBV4-3, the J gene TRBJ2-5; a possible D gene is TRBD2 (5 bases). CDR1 is LGHNA, CDR2 YSLEER, per germline. This CDR3 is 14 amino acids long. V dropped 1 base and J dropped 2 bases, with 8 bases sitting between them. The CDR3 loop is CASSQGRTQETQYF. CDR3 sequence (DNA): TGCGCCAGCAGCCAAGGGAGGACTCAAGAGACCCAGTACTTC.